The 27 T cell receptor beta chains below all came from one sample that was sequenced in a study of regulatory T cells in long-lasting Graves disease. The authors built TCR beta libraries using iRepertoire HTBI primers and Arm-PCR of CDR3 regions. TCRdb called the multiplex PCR reads again in MiXCR, with one record for every CDR3 protein. The data hold roughly 500,000 distinct CDR3 sequences, with about a fifth observed a single time. The time point denotes: persistent/refractory GD, antithyroid drugs over 5 years with positive TRAb. The TCR library was made from RNA that had been extracted from PBMCs in TRIzol. Material: peripheral blood mononuclear cells (PBMCs), obtained when the disease was refractory, from a patient treated with antithyroid drugs. The receptors shown here come from a female donor with Graves disease.

The V and J genes are TRBV28 and TRBJ1-1; unclear D gene. The CDR3 spans 13 residues. Trimming pared 6 bases from V and 8 bases from J, leaving 16 bases between. Germline V gives CDR1 MDHEN, CDR2 SYDVKM. The CDR3 region is CASSQDIGSEAFF. The CDR3 nucleotides are TGTGCCAGCAGCCAAGATATCGGCAGCGAAGCTTTCTTT.

Ten or more counts support this clonotype. Written as DNA, the CDR3 is TGTGCCAGCAGTTACCACAGGGCCTACGAGCAGTACTTC. Translation gives CASSYHRAYEQYF. This chain links TRBV28 with TRBJ2-7; possible D gene TRBD1, 6 bases. CDR3 length: 13 amino acids. V lost 4 bases and J lost 2, with 9 bases in between. Germline V gene sequence: CDR1 MDHEN, CDR2 SYDVKM.

In its sample, this clonotype was seen many times. V is TRBV7-2 and J is TRBJ1-6, with D unclear. The CDR3 covers 15 residues. V was trimmed by 7 bases and J by 3 bases, leaving 13 bases between them. Germline V gene lookup returns CDR1 SGHTA and CDR2 FQGNSA. The CDR3 DNA reads as TGTGCCAGCATCACGGGAGGGATCTATAATTCACCCCTCCACTTT. Protein product: CASITGGIYNSPLHF.

For the CDR3, the DNA is TGTGCCAGCACGGGACAGGGGGCTGTTGGCTACACCTTC. Its translation is CASTGQGAVGYTF. The chain joins TRBV27 to TRBJ1-2; TRBD1 matches 12 bases. Germline V lookup: CDR1 MNHEY, CDR2 SMNVEV (reference sequence). This CDR3 has 13 amino acids. J was trimmed by 7 bases and V by 7 bases; bases with no gene match: 4.

In this sample, this clonotype turned up a few times. This chain joins TRBV4-2 and TRBJ2-2; 9 bases fit TRBD2. The CDR3 is 17 residues long. With V trimmed by 1 base and J by 3 bases, 6 bases remained unmatched. CDR1 is LGHNA, CDR2 YNFKEQ, per germline. CDR3 in amino acids: CASSQGAGGPDTGELFF. CDR3 coding DNA: TGTGCCAGCAGCCAAGGGGCGGGAGGGCCTGACACCGGGGAGCTGTTTTTT.

This clonotype was detected only a few times. The rearrangement joins TRBV7-9 to TRBJ1-1; 7 bases are shared with TRBD1. Germline CDR1 is SEHNR and CDR2 is FQNEAQ (reference sequence). The CDR3 spans 17 residues. The V and J ends lost 5 bases and 0 bases, in that order; junction bases with no gene match: 12. The CDR3 nucleotides read TGTGCCAGCAGCACAGACTCAGGGGGGCGCATGAACACTGAAGCTTTCTTT. Protein: CASSTDSGGRMNTEAFF.

The chain carries TRBV6-1 and TRBJ2-7; a weak D match, TRBD2 (6 bases). The germline V gene encodes CDR1 MNHNS and CDR2 SASEGT. This CDR3 spans 16 amino acids. V lost 5 bases and J 2 bases, leaving 19 bases between the germline ends. The DNA of the CDR3 is TGTGCCAGCAGTCCGGGACCGGCTGGGGGGACCTACGAGCAGTACTTC. Residues: CASSPGPAGGTYEQYF.

Many counts were recorded for this clonotype. The chain recombines TRBV15 with TRBJ2-7; 7 nucleotides line up with TRBD2. The CDR3 is 16 amino acids. The V segment lost 1 base and the J segment 7 bases; nucleotides outside the gene matches: 13. Germline values: CDR1 LNHNV, CDR2 YYDKDF (reference sequence). The CDR3 bases are TGTGCCACCAGCAGAGCAGTGACTAGCACCGACTGGGAGCAGTACTTC. Translating it yields CATSRAVTSTDWEQYF.

V usage is TRBV7-6 and J usage is TRBJ1-2; TRBD1 agrees at 7 bases. Per the germline V gene, CDR1 is SGHVS and CDR2 is FNYEAQ. The CDR3 extends over 14 amino acids. V shed 7 bases, J shed 2 bases, and the junction held 7 bases outside the gene matches. CDR3 residues: CASKTQGVNYGYTF. The CDR3 coding sequence is TGTGCCAGCAAAACTCAGGGGGTGAACTATGGCTACACCTTC.

The CDR3 DNA is TGCAGCGTTAGCCGGACAGGGGGCACTGAAGCTTTCTTT. Translation: CSVSRTGGTEAFF. J is TRBJ1-1 and V is TRBV29-1; 10 bases fit TRBD1. Germline CDR1 is SQVTM and CDR2 is ANQGSEA. The CDR3 covers 13 residues. Germline trimming cut 5 bases from V and 4 bases from J; bases unmatched to any gene: 4.

Many counts were recorded for this clonotype. This chain joins TRBV11-2 and TRBJ1-1, with 8 bases aligning to TRBD1. The CDR3 sequence is 13 residues long. The trim removed 1 base at V and 8 bases at J, leaving 3 bases unmatched. CDR1 SGHAT and CDR2 FQNNGV come from the germline V gene. The CDR3 DNA reads TGTGCCAGCAGCTTAGCCGGACAGGGAGAAGCTTTCTTT. It encodes CASSLAGQGEAFF.

This clonotype was recorded a few times. The V and J genes are TRBV30 and TRBJ2-2; a possible D gene is TRBD2 (5 bases). CDR1 GTSNPN and CDR2 SVGIG come from the germline V gene (reference sequence). Trimming removed 5 bases from V and 1 base from J, with 11 bases in between. The CDR3 runs to 14 residues. The DNA of the CDR3 is TGTGCCTGGTCAAGGACTCAGAACACCGGGGAGCTGTTTTTT. It codes for CAWSRTQNTGELFF.

This chain uses TRBV28 with TRBJ2-3; tentative D call: TRBD1 (5 bases). Deletions cut 3 bases from V and 1 base from J, with 11 bases between. In germline, CDR1 is MDHEN, CDR2 SYDVKM. This CDR3 is 15 amino acids long. CDR3: CASSFRARGTDTQYF. The DNA of the CDR3 is TGTGCCAGCAGTTTTAGGGCCAGGGGCACAGATACGCAGTATTTT.

In its sample, this clonotype was seen many times. The chain couples TRBV19 to TRBJ2-7, with TRBD1 matching 7 bases. The CDR3 spans 14 residues. The V gene end was trimmed by 10 bases and the J gene end by 1 base; junction bases not matched to a gene: 10. Germline CDR1 and CDR2: LNHDA and SQIVND (reference sequence). DNA for the CDR3: TGTGCCACCGACGCCGGGACAGCATCCTACGAGCAGTACTTC. It is translated as CATDAGTASYEQYF.

This clonotype appeared many times. The chain is built from TRBV28 and TRBJ1-5; 7 bases line up with TRBD1. CDR3 size: 14 residues. With 3 bases clipped from V and 7 bases from J, the junction kept 6 bases outside the gene matches. Germline CDR1 is MDHEN and CDR2 is SYDVKM. The CDR3 coding sequence is TGTGCCAGCAGTTTTAAGGGAGGGGGCCAGCCCCAGCATTTT. Translation gives CASSFKGGGQPQHF.

This clonotype was counted a few times. The chain joins TRBV29-1 to TRBJ1-6; D is ambiguous. Germline V gene lookup returns CDR1 SQVTM and CDR2 ANQGSEA. This CDR3 has 13 amino acids. V was trimmed by 4 bases and J by 7 bases, leaving 11 bases between them. CDR3 residues: CSVALGRNSPLHF. CDR3 DNA sequence: TGCAGCGTTGCGTTGGGGAGAAATTCACCCCTCCACTTT.

The rearrangement uses TRBV19 and TRBJ2-7; D is perhaps TRBD2 (6 bases). This CDR3 has 15 residues. The germline gives CDR1 LNHDA, CDR2 SQIVND (reference sequence). V was cut by 8 bases and J by 0 bases, with 17 bases left in between. In DNA, the CDR3 is TGTGCCAGTGCTACGACTAGTGGGATCTCCTACGAGCAGTACTTC. Amino acids: CASATTSGISYEQYF.

This clonotype was recorded a few times. The V gene is TRBV3-1, the J gene TRBJ1-2; D is perhaps TRBD1 (6 bases). This CDR3 contains 16 residues. Trimming shortened V by 1 base and J by 4 bases, and 16 bases separated the two germline ends. Germline CDR1 and CDR2: LGHDT and YNNKEL (reference sequence). Here the CDR3 DNA reads TGTGCCAGCAGCCAAGGACTACAGGGAAGAGGCTATGGCTACACCTTC. The encoded protein is CASSQGLQGRGYGYTF.

In this sample, this clonotype turned up a few times. This sequence joins TRBV10-3 and TRBJ1-1; D is ambiguous. The length of the CDR3 is 15 residues. Trimming removed 0 bases at V and 2 bases at J, with 10 bases between. From germline, CDR1 is ENHRY and CDR2 SYGVKD. CDR3 residues: CAISESMAGNTEAFF. The DNA for the CDR3 is TGTGCCATCAGTGAGTCGATGGCGGGAAACACTGAAGCTTTCTTT.

The chain joins TRBV20-1 to TRBJ2-3; 9 bases are a match to TRBD2. V shed 3 bases, J shed 6 bases, and the junction held 19 bases outside the gene matches. This CDR3 is built from 18 residues. The V gene's germline CDR1 is DFQATT and CDR2 SNEGSKA (reference sequence). CDR3 DNA sequence: TGCAGTGCTAGCAGCCTGGGAGCGGGAGGCCCAAGAGGCGATACGCAGTATTTT. Translated: CSASSLGAGGPRGDTQYF.

The chain recombines TRBV7-2 with TRBJ1-2; D perhaps matches TRBD1 (5 bases). Germline CDR1 reads SGHTA; CDR2 reads FQGNSA. The CDR3 is made up of 15 amino acids. The V gene lost 5 bases and the J gene lost 3 bases, with 16 bases spanning the gap. The CDR3, as DNA: TGTGCCAGCAGCCGCCGCTCCCAGGGAGACTATGGCTACACCTTC. Its protein product is CASSRRSQGDYGYTF.

Many counts were recorded for this clonotype. This rearrangement joins TRBV18 to TRBJ1-1; no clear D. The germline V and J ends were trimmed by 0 bases and 2 bases, with 10 bases remaining between them. Per the germline V gene, CDR1 is KGHSH and CDR2 is LQKENI. The CDR3 is 15 residues long. The CDR3 DNA reads as TGTGCCAGCTCACCACCGTGGCCAGAAAACACTGAAGCTTTCTTT. Translating it yields CASSPPWPENTEAFF.

This clonotype was found many times. The chain combines TRBV5-4 with TRBJ2-7; D gene uncertain. The V gene lost 4 bases and the J gene lost 0 bases, with 11 bases spanning the gap. CDR3 length: 14 amino acids. Germline V gene lookup returns CDR1 SGHNT and CDR2 YYREEE (reference sequence). This CDR3 reads CASSPVGNSYEQYF. The CDR3 DNA is TGTGCCAGCAGCCCCGTGGGAAACTCCTACGAGCAGTACTTC.

This chain uses TRBV19 with TRBJ1-1; D call uncertain. The V end was cut by 3 bases, the J end by 4 bases, with 9 bases between. The CDR3 consists of 13 residues. Germline CDR1 and CDR2: LNHDA and SQIVND (reference sequence). The CDR3 is CASSMTSSTEAFF. CDR3 in DNA: TGTGCCAGTAGTATGACCTCGAGCACTGAAGCTTTCTTT.

This clonotype was observed a single time. One base away lies a much larger clone, so this may be a sequencing read error. The chain links TRBV5-1 to TRBJ1-5; D is unclear. CDR1 and CDR2 (germline): SGHRS, YFSETQ. The CDR3 consists of 15 residues. CDR3 DNA sequence: TGCGCCAGCAGCTTTTCCGGGAATGGGAATCAGCCCCGGCATTTT. Encoded protein: CASSFSGNGNQPRHF.

This clonotype turned up a few times. The chain couples TRBV20-1 to TRBJ1-1; 7 bases line up with TRBD1. Germline V lookup: CDR1 DFQATT, CDR2 SNEGSKA (reference sequence). This CDR3 contains 13 residues. Germline trimming cut 6 bases from V and 6 bases from J; bases unmatched to any gene: 10. CDR3 loop: CSAQTGYGAEAFF. The DNA of the CDR3 is TGCAGTGCCCAGACAGGGTACGGCGCTGAAGCTTTCTTT.

The V gene is TRBV20-1, the J gene TRBJ2-7; 11 bases line up with TRBD2. Trimming took 5 bases from V and 5 from J; bases not matched to a gene: 17. The CDR3 runs to 17 residues. Germline V gives CDR1 DFQATT, CDR2 SNEGSKA (reference sequence). The CDR3 sequence is CSAPTALTSGSGNEQYF. In DNA form, the CDR3 reads TGCAGTGCTCCGACTGCCTTAACTAGCGGGAGTGGTAACGAGCAGTACTTC.